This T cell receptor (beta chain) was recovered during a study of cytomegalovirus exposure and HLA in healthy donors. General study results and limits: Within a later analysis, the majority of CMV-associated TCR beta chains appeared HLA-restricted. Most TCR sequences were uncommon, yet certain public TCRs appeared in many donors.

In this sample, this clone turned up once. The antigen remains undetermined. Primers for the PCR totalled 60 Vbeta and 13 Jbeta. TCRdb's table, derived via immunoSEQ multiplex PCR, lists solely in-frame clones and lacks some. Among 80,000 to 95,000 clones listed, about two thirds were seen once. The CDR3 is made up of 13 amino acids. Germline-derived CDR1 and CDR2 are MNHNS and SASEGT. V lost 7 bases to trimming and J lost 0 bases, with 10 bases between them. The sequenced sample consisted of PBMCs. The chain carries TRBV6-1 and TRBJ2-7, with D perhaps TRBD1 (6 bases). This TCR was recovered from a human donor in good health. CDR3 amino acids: CASKIRGSYEQYF. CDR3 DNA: TGTGCCAGCAAGATCAGGGGCTCCTACGAGCAGTACTTC.